The T cell receptor beta chain under discussion was sequenced for a study of shared clonotypes between healthy human individuals. Study-level background: A few men and two women, aged 18 to 49, were donors.

V gave up 7 bases and J gave up 5 bases; unmatched junction bases: 16. Germline-derived CDR1 and CDR2 are SNHLY and FYNNEI. CDR3 length: 19 residues. Assay: immunoSEQ multiplex PCR; the TCRdb copy retains only in-frame clones and omits some. This sample yields about 1.5 million clones, of which more than 95% are seen a single time; roughly 1.1% belongs to the top ten. The sequenced sample consisted of naive CD4+ T cells sorted from blood. Described subset: CD45RA+ positively selected. This sequence was found in a man aged 25-45 years in good health. The chain is built from TRBV2 and TRBJ2-5; 16 bases are a match to TRBD2. CDR3 in amino acids: CASTGPGTSGRAVFETQYF. CDR3 in DNA: TGTGCCAGCACCGGTCCCGGGACTAGCGGGAGGGCCGTGTTTGAGACCCAGTACTTC.